What follows is one T cell receptor beta chain and its context. Its target is unknown. The data were taken from a study of monozygotic twins with inflammatory bowel disease. General study results and limits: Patient repertoire variability may have increased through differing immunosuppressive treatments. Repertoire similarity did not separate concordant from discordant twins, possibly from limited power. With inverse Simpson as the measure, TCRbeta diversity was lower in IBD patients than in healthy co-twins.

CDR3 length equals 14 residues. CDR1 SGDLS and CDR2 YYNGEE come from the germline V gene. cDNA was made in eight separate reactions per sample. Reanalyzing the 5' RACE reads, TCRdb keeps one entry per CDR3 protein, without DNA. Recorded for this sample: more than 95,000 distinct CDR3 sequences. The sample comprised blood. The chain has TRBV9 and TRBJ1-4. The source is a human donor with ulcerative colitis or Crohn's disease, or a healthy co-twin of an affected twin (not recorded which). The CDR3 sequence: CASSVDGTNEKLFF. Variable domain in full (rest from reference TRBV9 and TRBJ1-4): DSGVTQTPKHLITATGQRVTLRCSPRSGDLSVYWYQQSLDQGLQFLIQYYNGEERAKGNILERFSAQQFPDLHSELNLSSLELGDSALYFCASSVDGTNEKLFFGSGTQLSVL.